The sequence of this TCR beta chain was determined in a study of early T cells in non-severe SARS-CoV-2 infection. For the study at large: Chains stayed unpaired after sequencing of bulk RNA from unsorted whole blood.

This clonotype was found many times. Unique molecular identifiers were attached to individual cDNA molecules. TCRdb ran MiXCR on the 5' RACE reads and lists one entry per CDR3 protein. This sample has just under 65,000 distinct CDR3 sequences, with about 10% found just once. The sequencing used whole blood, collected at baseline. The TCR originated in an adult who was a healthcare worker with PCR-confirmed SARS-CoV-2 infection or an uninfected control (not recorded which).

DNA for the CDR3: TGTGCCACCAGCACCCGGGATTACCAAGAGACCCAGTACTTC. It specifies CATSTRDYQETQYF. This chain connects TRBV15 to TRBJ2-5; a possible D gene is TRBD2 (5 bases). In germline, CDR1 is LNHNV, CDR2 YYDKDF (reference sequence). This CDR3 spans 14 amino acids. Trimming took off 4 bases at V and 0 bases at J, with 9 bases between the two ends.